This is a list of T cell receptor beta chains from one sample in a study of blood T cell repertoires in COVID-19. Assay: immunoSEQ multiplex PCR; the TCRdb copy retains only in-frame clones and omits some. The data show approximately 180,000 clones, around 85% seen once. Sequencing was carried out using peripheral blood. The receptor set was obtained from a human donor with active or convalescent COVID-19. The donor label of this sample is uncertain. CDR3s include the opening cysteine and the closing phenylalanine or tryptophan. The order of the fields is CDR3 protein, CDR3 DNA, J gene, V gene, D gene, clone size. The D gene is left open where the match is weak. Size is omitted from some rows. Given values are once, few, many or a class for expanded clones.

CDR3aa: CASRQGRGTYEQYF; CDR3nt: TGTGCCAGCAGACAGGGACGGGGAACCTACGAGCAGTACTTC; j_gene: TRBJ2-7; v_gene: TRBV6-5; d_gene: NA; abundance: NA
CDR3aa: CASSLKSPAGDQKNTEAFF; CDR3nt: TGTGCCAGCAGCTTGAAATCCCCCGCAGGGGATCAGAAGAACACTGAAGCTTTCTTT; j_gene: TRBJ1-1; v_gene: TRBV5-4; d_gene: NA; abundance: once
CDR3aa: CASSEILVRDYEQYF; CDR3nt: TGTGCCAGCAGTGAAATCTTAGTGAGAGATTACGAGCAGTACTTC; j_gene: TRBJ2-7; v_gene: TRBV6-1; d_gene: NA; abundance: NA
CDR3aa: CKRPGRITFAGEGTDTQYF; CDR3nt: TGCAAAAGACCGGGACGGATTACCTTTGCGGGAGAGGGCACAGATACGCAGTATTTT; j_gene: TRBJ2-3; v_gene: TRBV29-1; d_gene: TRBD2; abundance: NA
CDR3aa: CASSEGHSYEQYF; CDR3nt: TGTGCCAGCAGTGAGGGCCACTCCTACGAGCAGTACTTC; j_gene: TRBJ2-7; v_gene: TRBV12-3/TRBV12-4; d_gene: NA; abundance: NA
CDR3aa: CSAREPTGLFF; CDR3nt: TGCAGTGCTAGAGAACCCACGGGGCTGTTTTTT; j_gene: TRBJ1-4; v_gene: TRBV20-1; d_gene: NA; abundance: NA
CDR3aa: CASSFGTSGGRGNEQFF; CDR3nt: TGTGCCAGCAGTTTTGGGACTAGCGGTGGACGCGGGAATGAGCAGTTCTTC; j_gene: TRBJ2-1; v_gene: TRBV7-3; d_gene: TRBD2; abundance: NA
CDR3aa: CASSSGTGSYEQYF; CDR3nt: TGCGCCAGCAGTTCCGGGACAGGCTCCTACGAGCAGTACTTC; j_gene: TRBJ2-7; v_gene: TRBV5-1; d_gene: TRBD1; abundance: NA
CDR3aa: CASSLGAGRTNNEQFF; CDR3nt: TGTGCCAGCAGCTTAGGGGCAGGGCGGACTAACAATGAGCAGTTCTTC; j_gene: TRBJ2-1; v_gene: TRBV7-9; d_gene: NA; abundance: NA
CDR3aa: CASSLDVGQNTGELFF; CDR3nt: TGCGCCAGCAGCTTGGATGTGGGACAAAACACCGGGGAGCTGTTTTTT; j_gene: TRBJ2-2; v_gene: TRBV5-1; d_gene: NA; abundance: NA
CDR3aa: CAWTSGGAREQYF; CDR3nt: TGTGCCTGGACTAGCGGGGGGGCAAGGGAGCAGTACTTC; j_gene: TRBJ2-7; v_gene: TRBV30; d_gene: TRBD2; abundance: NA
CDR3aa: CASSGRAGDTQYF; CDR3nt: TGTGCCAGCAGTGGGAGGGCGGGAGATACGCAGTATTTT; j_gene: TRBJ2-3; v_gene: TRBV2; d_gene: NA; abundance: NA
CDR3aa: CASSATDSSGNTIYF; CDR3nt: TGTGCCAGCAGCGCAACGGACAGCTCTGGAAACACCATATATTTT; j_gene: TRBJ1-3; v_gene: TRBV5-4; d_gene: NA; abundance: NA
CDR3aa: CATSDGGGKLFF; CDR3nt: TGTGCCACCTCCGATGGGGGCGGAAAACTGTTTTTT; j_gene: TRBJ1-4; v_gene: TRBV24-1; d_gene: NA; abundance: NA
CDR3aa: CASSTGGLQGEYGYTF; CDR3nt: TGTGCCAGCAGCACGGGTGGCCTACAGGGGGAGTATGGCTACACCTTC; j_gene: TRBJ1-2; v_gene: TRBV27; d_gene: TRBD1; abundance: NA
CDR3aa: CASSLEGTGSQPQHF; CDR3nt: TGCGCCAGCAGCTTGGAGGGGACAGGGTCTCAGCCCCAGCATTTT; j_gene: TRBJ1-5; v_gene: TRBV5-1; d_gene: TRBD1; abundance: once
CDR3aa: CASSAGQNTDTQYF; CDR3nt: TGTGCCAGCAGCGCGGGACAGAACACAGATACGCAGTATTTT; j_gene: TRBJ2-3; v_gene: TRBV9; d_gene: TRBD1; abundance: few
CDR3aa: CASSRKGAENQPQHF; CDR3nt: TGTGCCAGTAGTCGAAAAGGGGCCGAGAATCAGCCCCAGCATTTT; j_gene: TRBJ1-5; v_gene: TRBV19; d_gene: NA; abundance: NA
CDR3aa: CASSQGPGEDPFF; CDR3nt: TGCGCCAGCAGCCAAGGCCCCGGGGAAGATCCGTTCTTC; j_gene: TRBJ2-1; v_gene: TRBV4-3; d_gene: NA; abundance: NA
CDR3aa: CASSVASGRVRETQYF; CDR3nt: TGTGCCAGCAGTGTGGCTAGCGGGAGAGTTCGAGAGACCCAGTACTTC; j_gene: TRBJ2-5; v_gene: TRBV2; d_gene: TRBD2; abundance: NA
CDR3aa: CASRLTQGAPYEQYF; CDR3nt: TGTGCCAGCAGGTTGACACAGGGAGCCCCCTACGAGCAGTACTTC; j_gene: TRBJ2-7; v_gene: TRBV7-9; d_gene: NA; abundance: NA
CDR3aa: CASSLVGGKLFF; CDR3nt: TGTGCCAGCAGTTTAGTGGGGGGAAAACTGTTTTTT; j_gene: TRBJ1-4; v_gene: TRBV27; d_gene: NA; abundance: NA
CDR3aa: CASSLADSTGANVLTF; CDR3nt: TGTGCCAGCAGCTTAGCTGACTCAACTGGGGCCAACGTCCTGACTTTC; j_gene: TRBJ2-6; v_gene: TRBV7-6; d_gene: NA; abundance: NA
CDR3aa: CASRQRGYMQYF; CDR3nt: TGTGCCAGCAGACAACGGGGGTATATGCAGTATTTT; j_gene: TRBJ2-3; v_gene: TRBV27; d_gene: NA; abundance: once
CDR3aa: CASSTQTGYYGYTF; CDR3nt: TGTGCCAGTAGTACCCAAACAGGGTACTATGGCTACACCTTC; j_gene: TRBJ1-2; v_gene: TRBV19; d_gene: NA; abundance: NA
CDR3aa: CASSINLSGGKNIQYF; CDR3nt: TGTGCCAGTAGTATAAATCTGTCGGGGGGCAAAAACATTCAGTACTTC; j_gene: TRBJ2-4; v_gene: TRBV19; d_gene: TRBD2; abundance: NA
CDR3aa: CASSKSGGPGTGSYEQYF; CDR3nt: TGTGCCAGCAGCAAAAGTGGGGGCCCGGGGACCGGCTCCTACGAGCAGTACTTC; j_gene: TRBJ2-7; v_gene: TRBV21-1; d_gene: NA; abundance: NA
CDR3aa: CATSRDGGHTEAFF; CDR3nt: TGTGCCACCAGCAGAGATGGGGGCCACACTGAAGCTTTCTTT; j_gene: TRBJ1-1; v_gene: TRBV15; d_gene: NA; abundance: NA